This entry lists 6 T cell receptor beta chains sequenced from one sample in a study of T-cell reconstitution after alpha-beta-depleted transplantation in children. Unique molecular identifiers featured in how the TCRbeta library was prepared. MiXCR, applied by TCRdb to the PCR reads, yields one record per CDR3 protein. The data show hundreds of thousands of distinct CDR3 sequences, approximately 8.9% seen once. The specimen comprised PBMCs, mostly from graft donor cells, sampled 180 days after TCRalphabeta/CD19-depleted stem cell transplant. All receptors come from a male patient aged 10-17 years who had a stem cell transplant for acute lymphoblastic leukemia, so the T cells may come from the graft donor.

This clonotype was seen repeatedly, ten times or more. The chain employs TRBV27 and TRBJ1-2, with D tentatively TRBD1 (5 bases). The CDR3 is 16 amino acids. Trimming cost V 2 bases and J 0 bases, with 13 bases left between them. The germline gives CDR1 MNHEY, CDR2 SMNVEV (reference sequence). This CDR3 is CASSLGQGIANYGYTF. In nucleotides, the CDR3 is TGTGCCAGCAGTTTAGGGCAGGGAATAGCTAACTATGGCTACACCTTC.

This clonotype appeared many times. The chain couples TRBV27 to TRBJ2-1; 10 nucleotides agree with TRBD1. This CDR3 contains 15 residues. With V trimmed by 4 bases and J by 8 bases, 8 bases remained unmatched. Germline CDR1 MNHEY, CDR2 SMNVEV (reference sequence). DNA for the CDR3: TGTGCCAGCAGTTCCAGGGACAGGGGAAGGGATGAGCAGTTCTTC. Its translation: CASSSRDRGRDEQFF.

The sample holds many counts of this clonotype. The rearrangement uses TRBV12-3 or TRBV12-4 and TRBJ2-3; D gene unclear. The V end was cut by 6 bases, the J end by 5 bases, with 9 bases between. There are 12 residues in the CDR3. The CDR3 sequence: CASSPMGDTQYF. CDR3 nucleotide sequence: TGTGCCAGCAGCCCAATGGGAGATACGCAGTATTTT.

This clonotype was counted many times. CDR3 DNA sequence: TGTGCCAGCAGCCGGGGAGGAGCCCCGAGGGAGACCCAGTACTTC. Translated: CASSRGGAPRETQYF. This chain joins TRBV7-9 and TRBJ2-5; weak D call: TRBD2 (6 bases). Trimming left V 5 bases short and J 5 bases short, with 18 bases between. Germline CDR1 and CDR2: SEHNR and FQNEAQ (reference sequence). This CDR3 is 15 amino acids long.

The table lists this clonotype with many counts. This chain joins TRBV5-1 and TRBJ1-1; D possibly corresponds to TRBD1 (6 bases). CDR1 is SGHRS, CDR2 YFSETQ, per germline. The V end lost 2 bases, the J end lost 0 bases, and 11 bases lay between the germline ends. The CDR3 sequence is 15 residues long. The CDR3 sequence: CASSFLQGLNTEAFF. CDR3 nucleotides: TGCGCCAGCAGCTTCCTACAGGGATTGAACACTGAAGCTTTCTTT.

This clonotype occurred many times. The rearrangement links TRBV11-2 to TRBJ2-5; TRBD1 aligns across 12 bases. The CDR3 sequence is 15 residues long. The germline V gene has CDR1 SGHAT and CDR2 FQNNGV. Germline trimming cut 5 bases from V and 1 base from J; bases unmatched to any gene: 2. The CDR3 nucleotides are TGTGCCAGCAGCCCGGGACAGGGGGCCCAAGAGACCCAGTACTTC. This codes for CASSPGQGAQETQYF.